Included here is one TCR beta chain sequence, with context. What it binds is not known. This sample stems from a study of PD-L1 blockade in urothelial cancer. The overall study: T cell content in blood samples showed a median of about 150,000.

The CDR3 spans 14 residues. Germline V lookup: CDR1 ENHRY, CDR2 SYGVKD. After removal of 4 bases from V and 4 bases from J, the junction contained 2 bases not matched to a gene. Time point in this sample: pretreatment peripheral blood. Samples spanned pretreatment and treatment, with 1 to 8 time points per patient. Findings and limits, study-wide: By 3 weeks, tumor-associated blood clones had expanded more in durable-benefit patients.

Synthetic templates analogous to TCR were spiked into all PCRs individually. The data were produced by immunoSEQ multiplex PCR, yet TCRdb's version contains in-frame clones alone and is incomplete. The sample holds under 95,000 clones, around 85% seen once. Specimen: PBMCs, collected around atezolizumab (anti-PD-L1) treatment. The chain carries TRBV10-3 and TRBJ2-3; 10 nucleotides line up with TRBD1. The receptor's source is a man between 60 and 75 years old with urothelial cancer. CDR3 sequence (DNA): TGTGCCATCAGTGGACAGGGGGCCCCAGATACGCAGTATTTT. Protein: CAISGQGAPDTQYF.